The sequence of this TCR beta chain was determined in a study of blood T cell repertoires in COVID-19. Study context: The United States, Italy and Spain supplied acute and convalescent COVID-19 samples. PBMCs, B-cell-depleted T cells, or T cells were the source of the cDNA or gDNA that made up the material.

V lost 3 bases to trimming and J lost 2 bases, with 7 bases between them. The CDR3 runs 13 residues. The germline V gene encodes CDR1 SGHNT and CDR2 YENEEA. Authors' analysis steps: By means of reference gene primer amplification, nucleated cell counts were estimated. The data were produced by immunoSEQ multiplex PCR, yet TCRdb's version contains in-frame clones alone and is incomplete. Clonal size and the V and J genes are those of that table, whereas D and trimming came from the DNA. The sample consists of some 40,000 clones, around 83% of them appearing once. The receptor's source is a woman older than 75 with acute or convalescent COVID-19. This sequence joins TRBV11-3 and TRBJ1-2; no clear D. The sample comprised peripheral blood. Here the CDR3 DNA reads TGTGCCAGCAGCTTCGGGGAGAACTATGGCTACACCTTC. It specifies CASSFGENYGYTF. Using reference TRBV11-3 and TRBJ1-2 for the parts outside the CDR3, the full variable domain is EAGVVQSPRYKIIEKKQPVAFWCNPISGHNTLYWYLQNLGQGPELLIRYENEEAVDDSQLPKDRFSAERLKGVDSTLKIQPAELGDSAVYLCASSFGENYGYTFGSGTRLTVV.